This T cell receptor beta chain comes out of a study of T cell changes during pregnancy in multiple sclerosis. This table comes from immunoSEQ multiplex PCR, and its TCRdb copy is limited to in-frame clones, with some not included. This table has 56,000 or so clones, 89% appearing once. The ends were cut back, 0 bases at V and 0 bases at J, with 9 bases in the middle. Germline CDR1 is MNHNY and CDR2 is SVGAGI (reference sequence). This CDR3 is built from 16 residues. This clone was seen a single time. The sequenced sample was peripheral blood, obtained after pregnancy. The sequence was collected from a female donor with multiple sclerosis, enrolled in a pregnancy study. This sequence joins TRBV6-6 and TRBJ2-4, with D tentatively TRBD1 (5 bases). Written as DNA, the CDR3 is TGTGCCAGCAGTTACTCGGCAGGGTTAGCCAAAAACATTCAGTACTTC. It is translated as CASSYSAGLAKNIQYF.